The 9 T cell receptor beta chains below all came from one sample that was sequenced in a study of Tregs in tolerant kidney transplant recipients. Recipients received nonmyeloablative bone marrow transplants from related graft donors, with transient mixed chimerism. Assay used: immunoSEQ multiplex PCR; TCRdb lists only in-frame clones, some missing. The profile shows 65,000 or so clones, about 90% of them singletons. This specimen was CD4+ T cells from blood (PBMCs), taken 6 months after the transplant. All receptors come from a human patient who received a combined kidney and bone marrow transplant. The T cells may come from the graft donor.

The chain joins TRBV10-3 to TRBJ2-1; 8 bases are a match to TRBD2. This CDR3 has 15 amino acids. Germline trimming cut 3 bases from V and 6 bases from J; bases unmatched to any gene: 7. Germline V gene lookup returns CDR1 ENHRY and CDR2 SYGVKD. CDR3 sequence: CAISDDRGGFNEQFF. CDR3 bases: TGTGCCATCAGTGATGATCGGGGGGGCTTCAATGAGCAGTTCTTC.

The rearrangement links TRBV27 to TRBJ1-2; TRBD1 matches at 8 bases. The ends lost 5 bases at V and 2 bases at J; junction bases unmatched: 4. Germline CDR1 and CDR2: MNHEY and SMNVEV (reference sequence). The CDR3 covers 14 residues. CDR3 in amino acids: CASSKTGGNYGYTF. CDR3 DNA sequence: TGTGCCAGCAGTAAAACAGGGGGGAACTATGGCTACACCTTC.

The V and J genes are TRBV2 and TRBJ1-6; possible D gene TRBD1, 5 bases. V shed 4 bases and J shed 10 bases, with 11 bases lying between them. Germline V gene lookup returns CDR1 SNHLY and CDR2 FYNNEI. This CDR3 is built from 13 residues. The CDR3 sequence is CASSAQGGSPLHF. The CDR3 nucleotides read TGTGCCAGCAGTGCTCAGGGTGGGTCACCCCTCCACTTT.

The V call is TRBV18, the J call TRBJ2-1, with D possibly TRBD2 on 5 matching bases. The CDR3 totals 14 residues. CDR1 is KGHSH, CDR2 LQKENI, per germline. Trimming removed 6 bases from V and 5 bases from J, with 14 bases in between. CDR3 sequence reads: CASSPYTGNNEQFF. For the CDR3, the DNA is TGTGCCAGCTCGCCCTACACCGGGAACAATGAGCAGTTCTTC.

The CDR3 reads CASSIVSRTADQPQHF. CDR3 in DNA: TGTGCCAGTAGTATAGTTTCACGGACAGCGGATCAGCCCCAGCATTTT. The rearrangement uses TRBV19 and TRBJ1-5, with a weak D call TRBD1 (6 bases). The CDR3 is 16 residues long. V lost 1 base, J lost 5 bases, and 15 bases lay in between. Germline V lookup: CDR1 LNHDA, CDR2 SQIVND (reference sequence).

The chain combines TRBV5-4 with TRBJ1-1, with 10 bases that match TRBD1. J gave up 4 bases and V 0 bases, and 0 bases lay outside the gene matches. This CDR3 has 14 amino acids. The germline V gene has CDR1 SGHNT and CDR2 YYREEE (reference sequence). CDR3 sequence reads: CASSLGDRGTEAFF. CDR3 sequence (DNA): TGTGCCAGCAGCTTGGGGGACAGGGGCACTGAAGCTTTCTTT. Combining the CDR3 with reference TRBV5-4 and TRBJ1-1 gives the whole variable domain ETGVTQSPTHLIKTRGQQVTLRCSSQSGHNTVSWYQQALGQGPQFIFQYYREEENGRGNFPPRFSGLQFPNYSSELNVNALELDDSALYLCASSLGDRGTEAFFGQGTRLTVV.

V gene TRBV29-1 combines with J gene TRBJ1-2; D is undetermined. CDR1 and CDR2 (germline): SQVTM, ANQGSEA. V was pared by 5 bases and J by 4 bases, with 14 bases between. The CDR3 has 13 residues. CDR3 nucleotides: TGCAGCGTTCTCCTCTTGACTAGCTATGGCTACACCTTC. This sequence encodes CSVLLLTSYGYTF.

This chain joins TRBV4-1 and TRBJ1-2, with D possibly TRBD1 on 6 matching bases. The length of the CDR3 is 14 residues. CDR1 and CDR2 from the germline V gene are MGHRA and YSYEKL. The V and J ends lost 4 bases and 4 bases respectively, with 13 bases between them. In nucleotides, the CDR3 is TGCGCCAGCAGCCCACCAAGACAGGCCTATGGCTACACCTTC. This codes for CASSPPRQAYGYTF.

This sequence joins TRBV11-2 and TRBJ1-2; 7 nucleotides agree with TRBD1. The germline CDR1 and CDR2 sequences are SGHAT and FQNNGV. V was clipped by 3 bases and J by 5 bases; unmatched bases: 9. This CDR3 is 15 amino acids long. The CDR3: CASSFGTAIPYGYTF. CDR3 DNA: TGTGCCAGCAGCTTCGGGACAGCCATACCTTATGGCTACACCTTC.